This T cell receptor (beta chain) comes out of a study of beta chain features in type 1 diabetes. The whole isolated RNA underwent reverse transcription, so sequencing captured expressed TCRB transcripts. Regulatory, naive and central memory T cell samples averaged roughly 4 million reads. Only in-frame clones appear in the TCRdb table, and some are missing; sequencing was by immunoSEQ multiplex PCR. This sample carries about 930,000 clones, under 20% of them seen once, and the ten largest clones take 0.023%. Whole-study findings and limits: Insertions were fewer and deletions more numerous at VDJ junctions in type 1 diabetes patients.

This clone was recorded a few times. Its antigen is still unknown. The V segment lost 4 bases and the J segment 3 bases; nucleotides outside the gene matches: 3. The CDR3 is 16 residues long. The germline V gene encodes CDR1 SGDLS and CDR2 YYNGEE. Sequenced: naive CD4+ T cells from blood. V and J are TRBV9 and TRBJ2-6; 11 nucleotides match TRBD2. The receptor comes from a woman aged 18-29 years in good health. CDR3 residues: CASSPSGRHGANVLTF. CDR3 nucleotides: TGTGCCAGCAGCCCTAGCGGGAGGCATGGGGCCAACGTCCTGACTTTC.